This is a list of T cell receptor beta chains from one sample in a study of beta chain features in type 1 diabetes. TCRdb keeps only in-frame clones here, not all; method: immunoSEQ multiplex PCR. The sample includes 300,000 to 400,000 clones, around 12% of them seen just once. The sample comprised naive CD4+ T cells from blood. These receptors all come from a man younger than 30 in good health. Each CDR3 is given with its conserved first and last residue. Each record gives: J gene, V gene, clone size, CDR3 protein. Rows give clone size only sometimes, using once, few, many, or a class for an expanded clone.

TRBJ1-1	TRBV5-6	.	CASSFPGQGISFTEAFF
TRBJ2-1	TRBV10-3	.	CAISPLELAGGHNEQFF
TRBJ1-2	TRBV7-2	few	CASNRGYGYTF
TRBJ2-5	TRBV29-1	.	CSVAGQLGEETQYF
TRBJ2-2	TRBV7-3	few	CASSNREWTGELFF
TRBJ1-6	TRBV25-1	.	CASSESGHGRNSPLHF
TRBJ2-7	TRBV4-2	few	CASSQGERVGQYF
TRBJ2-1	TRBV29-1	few	CSVVSLAGVNEQFF
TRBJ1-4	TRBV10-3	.	CAISGTGLEKLFF
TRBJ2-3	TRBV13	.	CASSRGRTSTDTQYF
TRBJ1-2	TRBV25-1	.	CASSEYGTGVISDYTF
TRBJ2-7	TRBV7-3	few	CASSITGGGAEQYF
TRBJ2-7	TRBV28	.	CASGQGSYEQYF
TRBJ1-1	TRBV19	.	CASSADRGTEAFF
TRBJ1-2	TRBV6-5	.	CASSEQGYGYTF
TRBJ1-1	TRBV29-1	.	CAGENTEAFF
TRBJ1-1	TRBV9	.	CASSVAPGVNAEAFF
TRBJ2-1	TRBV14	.	CASSHYRGMRNEQFF
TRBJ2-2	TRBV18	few	CASSPNGQSVTGELFF
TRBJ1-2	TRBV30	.	CAWSILTGNYGYTF
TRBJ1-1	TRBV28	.	CASSLSTQNTEAFF
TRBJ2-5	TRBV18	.	CASSQTGAVQETQYF
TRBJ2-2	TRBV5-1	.	CASSLRMPRGYTGELFF
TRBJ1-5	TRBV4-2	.	CASSQNDRGLNQPQHF
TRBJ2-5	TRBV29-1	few	CSVATSGIGGETQYF
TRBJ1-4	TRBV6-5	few	CASSRGGEKLFF
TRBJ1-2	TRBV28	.	CASRSLTGGRRSLNYGYTF
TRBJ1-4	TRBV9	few	CASSPRTGHAATNEKLFF
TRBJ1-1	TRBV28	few	CASSQSGTGANTEAFF
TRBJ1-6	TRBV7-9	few	CASSLDSYNSPLHF
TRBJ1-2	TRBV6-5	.	CATAYGTGHGYTF
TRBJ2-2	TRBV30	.	CAWSAWALTGELFF
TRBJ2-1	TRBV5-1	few	CASSLASQNNEQFF
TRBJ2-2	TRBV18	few	CASSPSTGPTGELFF
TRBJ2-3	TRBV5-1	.	CASSLGTSGSMSTDTQYF
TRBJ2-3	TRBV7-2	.	CASSLASSGGDTQYF
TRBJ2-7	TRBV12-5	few	CASGLSVPGCEQYF
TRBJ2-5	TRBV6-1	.	CASSPPGGPGTQYF
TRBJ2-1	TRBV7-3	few	CASSEAVTGGDEQFF
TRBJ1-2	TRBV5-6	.	CASSLDFYYGYTF
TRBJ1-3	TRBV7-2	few	CASSLAGQGLGNTIYF
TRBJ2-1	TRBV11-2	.	CASSLNLAGVTSYNEQFF
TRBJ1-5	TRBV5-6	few	CASSLAQTGGVQPQHF
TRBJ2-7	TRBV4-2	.	CASSPFDSWTSGRNLYEQYF
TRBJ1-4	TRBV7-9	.	CASSLGQINEKLFF
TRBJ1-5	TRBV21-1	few	CASSKGQGAYEQPQHF
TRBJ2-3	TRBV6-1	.	CASSVNSDIRTDTQYF
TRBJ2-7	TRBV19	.	CASSMGSGSYEQYF
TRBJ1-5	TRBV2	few	CASSDSGRADQPQHF
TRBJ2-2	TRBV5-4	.	CASRNGQPGRTGELFF
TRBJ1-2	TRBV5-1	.	CASSSGQTGGHYGYTF
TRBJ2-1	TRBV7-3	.	CASSPTGTYNEQFF
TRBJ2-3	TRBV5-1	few	CASDPTSGGGDTQYF
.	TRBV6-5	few	CASSKGLTEQYF
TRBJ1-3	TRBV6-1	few	CASIEFAGYGGNTIYF
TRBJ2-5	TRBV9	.	CASSVDLVGKTQYF
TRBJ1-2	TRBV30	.	CACGQGHGYTF
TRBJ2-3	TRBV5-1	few	CASSLQDRGQDTQYF
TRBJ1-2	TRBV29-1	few	CSVEGRGRVYGYTF